Described below is a single T cell receptor beta chain sequence and its context. Its specificity is not known. This specimen belongs to a study of Graves' ophthalmopathy and Graves' hyperthyroidism. Fresh peripheral blood (about 10 ml) yielded the PBMCs. The CDR3 covers 16 residues. After removal of 4 bases from V and 4 bases from J, the junction contained 6 bases not matched to a gene. CDR1 is KGHDR and CDR2 is SFDVKD in the germline V gene. Study-level results: The blood repertoire also included most expanded thyroid clonotypes above 0.001 frequency.

RNA transcripts served as template for amplifying TCR beta CDR3 sequences. HTBI primers served in a first-round RT-PCR, which a second-round multiplex PCR followed. Each CDR3 protein is one row after TCRdb ran MiXCR on the multiplex PCR reads. The table has about 620,000 distinct CDR3 sequences, about 20% seen once. This TCR came from a young woman with stable Graves' hyperthyroidism. Some clones in this sample may be carry-over from other donors' samples. Sequenced material: peripheral blood. The chain couples TRBV24-1 to TRBJ2-6, with 7 bases identical to TRBD1. DNA of the CDR3: TGTGCCACCAGTGAGCCCACAGGGGTAGGGGCCAACGTCCTGACTTTC. Residues: CATSEPTGVGANVLTF.